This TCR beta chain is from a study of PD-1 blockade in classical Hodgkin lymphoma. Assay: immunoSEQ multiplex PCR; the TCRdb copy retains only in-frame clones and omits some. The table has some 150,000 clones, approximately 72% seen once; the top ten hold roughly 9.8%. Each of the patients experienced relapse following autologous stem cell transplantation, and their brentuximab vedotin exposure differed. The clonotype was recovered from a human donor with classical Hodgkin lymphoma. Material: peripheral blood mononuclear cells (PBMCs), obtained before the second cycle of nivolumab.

In DNA, the CDR3 is TGTGCCAGCAGTCACCTGTTATCCGGGGAGCTGTTTTTT. It specifies CASSHLLSGELFF. V usage is TRBV6-7 and J usage is TRBJ2-2; D not resolved. TRBV6-7 has ORF status, its function being uncertain. This CDR3 is built from 13 residues. Trimming took off 5 bases at V and 6 bases at J, with 10 bases between the two ends.